The clone carrying this T cell receptor beta chain was observed a handful of times. What it binds is not known. This entry is derived from a study of CD8+ T cells in alopecia areata. Findings and limits, study-wide: Scalp sample sequencing also detects resident alphabeta T cells of normal skin. Lesional scalp, notably in alopecia totalis/universalis, had clonality above that of normal scalp.

Sequencing used cDNA as its template, made by extracting RNA and reverse transcribing it. The protocol was immunoSEQ multiplex PCR, while the TCRdb copy is restricted to in-frame clones and leaves out a portion. The table records 2,500 to 3,000 clones, around 65% of them present only once. Sample: skin. This clonotype was obtained from a human donor in good health.

The CDR3 nucleotides read TGTGCCAGCACTGGACGGACTCCCTCCTACGAGCAGTACTTC. Its translation is CASTGRTPSYEQYF. The chain carries TRBV6-1 and TRBJ2-5, with a tentative D call TRBD2 (5 bases). The DNA end is a closer match to TRBJ2-7, so the J assignment may be wrong. Germline V gene sequence: CDR1 MNHNS, CDR2 SASEGT. The CDR3 is 14 amino acids.